This T cell receptor (beta chain) came from a study of cytomegalovirus exposure and HLA in healthy donors. V lost 4 bases and J 7 bases, leaving 14 bases between the germline ends. The CDR3 extends over 14 amino acids. The V gene's germline CDR1 is SGDLS and CDR2 YYNGEE. Study results and limitations: What TCR beta sequences reportedly achieved was accurate prediction of HLA-A and HLA-B alleles in most subjects. In vitro work confirmed that three CMV-associated chains recognize CMV antigens.

Comments on this clone: Its target is not known.

The PCR made use of 60 Vbeta and 13 Jbeta primers. Assay: immunoSEQ multiplex PCR; the TCRdb copy retains only in-frame clones and omits some. The data show some 160,000 clones, with roughly 82% seen just once and more than 0.45% held by the top ten. The V gene is TRBV9, the J gene TRBJ2-2; D is undetermined. Sequenced sample: PBMCs. The receptor was isolated from a woman aged 45-65 years in good health and CMV-seronegative. The CDR3 reads CASSQRPGDGELFF. The DNA of the CDR3 is TGTGCCAGCAGCCAGAGGCCTGGTGACGGGGAGCTGTTTTTT.